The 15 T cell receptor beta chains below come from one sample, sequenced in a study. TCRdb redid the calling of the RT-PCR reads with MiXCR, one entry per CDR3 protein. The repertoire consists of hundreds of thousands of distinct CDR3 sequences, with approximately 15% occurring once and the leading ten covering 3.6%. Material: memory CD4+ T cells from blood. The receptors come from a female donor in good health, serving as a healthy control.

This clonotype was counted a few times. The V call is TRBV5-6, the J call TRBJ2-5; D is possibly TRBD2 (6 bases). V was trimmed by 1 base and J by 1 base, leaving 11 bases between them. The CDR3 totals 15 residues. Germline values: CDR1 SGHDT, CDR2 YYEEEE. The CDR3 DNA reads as TGTGCCAGCAGCTTGATTGGGGGGTCCCAAGAGACCCAGTACTTC. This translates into CASSLIGGSQETQYF.

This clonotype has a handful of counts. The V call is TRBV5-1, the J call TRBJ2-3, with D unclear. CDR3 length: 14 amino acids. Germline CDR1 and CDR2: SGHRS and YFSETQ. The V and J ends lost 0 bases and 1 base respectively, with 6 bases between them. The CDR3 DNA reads TGCGCCAGCAGCTTGGCACAGCGCACAGATACGCAGTATTTT. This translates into CASSLAQRTDTQYF.

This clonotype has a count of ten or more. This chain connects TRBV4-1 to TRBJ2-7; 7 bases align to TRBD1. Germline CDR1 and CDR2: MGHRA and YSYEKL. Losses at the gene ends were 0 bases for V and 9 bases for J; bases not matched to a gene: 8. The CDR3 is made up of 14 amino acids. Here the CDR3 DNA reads TGCGCCAGCAGCCAAGAGAAAGGACAGGAGTGGCAGTACTTC. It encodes CASSQEKGQEWQYF.

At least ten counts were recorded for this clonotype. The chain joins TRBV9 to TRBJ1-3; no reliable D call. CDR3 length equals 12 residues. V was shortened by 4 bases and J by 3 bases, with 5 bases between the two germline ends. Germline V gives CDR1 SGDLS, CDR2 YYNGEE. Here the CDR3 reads CASSRSGNTIYF. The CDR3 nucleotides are TGTGCCAGCAGCCGAAGTGGAAACACCATATATTTT.

The CDR3 sequence: CASSLATGLYNEQFF. The CDR3 nucleotides are TGTGCCAGCAGCTTAGCGACAGGACTCTACAATGAGCAGTTCTTC. V is TRBV7-2 and J is TRBJ2-1, with TRBD1 as a possible D gene (6 bases). Trimming stripped 0 bases from V and 3 bases from J, with 9 bases between. The CDR3 loop spans 15 amino acids. Germline V lookup: CDR1 SGHTA, CDR2 FQGNSA.

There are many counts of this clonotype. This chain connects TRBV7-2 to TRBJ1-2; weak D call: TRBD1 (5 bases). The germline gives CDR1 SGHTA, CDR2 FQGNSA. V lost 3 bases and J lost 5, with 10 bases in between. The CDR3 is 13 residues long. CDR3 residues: CASSFAGPYGYTF. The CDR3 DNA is TGTGCCAGCAGCTTTGCAGGGCCTTATGGCTACACCTTC.

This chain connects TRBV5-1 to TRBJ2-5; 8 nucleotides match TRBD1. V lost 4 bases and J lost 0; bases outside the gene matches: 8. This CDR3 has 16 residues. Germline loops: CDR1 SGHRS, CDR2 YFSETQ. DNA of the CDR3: TGCGCCAGCAGCCCAGGGCCGACAGGGGACCAAGAGACCCAGTACTTC. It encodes CASSPGPTGDQETQYF.

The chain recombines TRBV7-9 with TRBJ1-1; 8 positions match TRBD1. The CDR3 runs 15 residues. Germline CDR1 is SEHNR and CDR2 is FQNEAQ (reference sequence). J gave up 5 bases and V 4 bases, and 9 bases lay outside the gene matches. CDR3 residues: CASSSIGQGETEAFF. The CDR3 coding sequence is TGTGCCAGCAGCTCAATTGGACAGGGCGAAACTGAAGCTTTCTTT.

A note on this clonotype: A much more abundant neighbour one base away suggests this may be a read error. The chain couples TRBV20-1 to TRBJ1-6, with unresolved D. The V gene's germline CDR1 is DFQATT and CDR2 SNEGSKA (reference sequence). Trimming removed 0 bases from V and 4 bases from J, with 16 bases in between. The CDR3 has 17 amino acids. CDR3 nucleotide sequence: TGCAGTGCTAGAGATCAGAGCCCAGGAGGATATAATTCACCCCTCCACTTT. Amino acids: CSARDQSPGGYNSPLHF.

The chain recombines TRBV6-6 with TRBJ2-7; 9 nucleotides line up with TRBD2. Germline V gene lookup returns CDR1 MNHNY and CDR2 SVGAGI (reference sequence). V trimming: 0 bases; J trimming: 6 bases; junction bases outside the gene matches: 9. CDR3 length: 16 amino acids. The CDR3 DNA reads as TGTGCCAGCAGTTACTCTCCGGCGGGAGGGGTGCGCGAGCAGTACTTC. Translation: CASSYSPAGGVREQYF.

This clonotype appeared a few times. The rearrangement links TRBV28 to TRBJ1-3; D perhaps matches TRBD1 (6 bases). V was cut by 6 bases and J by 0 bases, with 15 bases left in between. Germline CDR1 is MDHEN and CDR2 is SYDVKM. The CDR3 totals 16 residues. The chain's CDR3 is CASRPPRTVSGNTIYF. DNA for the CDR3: TGTGCCAGCAGACCCCCTCGGACAGTCTCTGGAAACACCATATATTTT.

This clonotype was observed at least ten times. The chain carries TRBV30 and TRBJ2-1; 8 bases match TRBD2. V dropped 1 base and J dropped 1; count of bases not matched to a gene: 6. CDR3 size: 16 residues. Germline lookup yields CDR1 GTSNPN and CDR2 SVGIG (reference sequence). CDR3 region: CAWSDIAGYSYNEQFF. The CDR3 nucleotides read TGTGCCTGGAGTGACATAGCGGGGTATTCCTACAATGAGCAGTTCTTC.

CDR3 DNA: TGTGCCAGCACCTTATCGAGCGGGAGATCAGATACGCAGTATTTT. This codes for CASTLSSGRSDTQYF. This chain joins TRBV9 and TRBJ2-3, with 8 bases fitting TRBD2. Germline CDR1 reads SGDLS; CDR2 reads YYNGEE. CDR3 length: 15 residues. Trimming removed 6 bases from V and 4 bases from J; junction bases left unmatched: 10.

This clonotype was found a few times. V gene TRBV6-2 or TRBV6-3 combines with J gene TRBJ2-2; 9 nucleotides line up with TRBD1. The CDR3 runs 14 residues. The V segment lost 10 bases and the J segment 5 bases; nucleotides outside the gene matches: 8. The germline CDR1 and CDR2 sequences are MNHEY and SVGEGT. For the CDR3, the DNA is TGTGCCACGAGGGGGACAGGGCTGACCGGGGAGCTGTTTTTT. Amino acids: CATRGTGLTGELFF.

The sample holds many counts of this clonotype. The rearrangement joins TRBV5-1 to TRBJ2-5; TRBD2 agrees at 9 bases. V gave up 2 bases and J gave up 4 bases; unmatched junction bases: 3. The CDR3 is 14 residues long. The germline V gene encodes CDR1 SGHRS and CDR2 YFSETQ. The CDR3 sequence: CASSFGSGRETQYF. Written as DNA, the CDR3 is TGCGCCAGCAGCTTTGGTAGCGGGAGAGAGACCCAGTACTTC.